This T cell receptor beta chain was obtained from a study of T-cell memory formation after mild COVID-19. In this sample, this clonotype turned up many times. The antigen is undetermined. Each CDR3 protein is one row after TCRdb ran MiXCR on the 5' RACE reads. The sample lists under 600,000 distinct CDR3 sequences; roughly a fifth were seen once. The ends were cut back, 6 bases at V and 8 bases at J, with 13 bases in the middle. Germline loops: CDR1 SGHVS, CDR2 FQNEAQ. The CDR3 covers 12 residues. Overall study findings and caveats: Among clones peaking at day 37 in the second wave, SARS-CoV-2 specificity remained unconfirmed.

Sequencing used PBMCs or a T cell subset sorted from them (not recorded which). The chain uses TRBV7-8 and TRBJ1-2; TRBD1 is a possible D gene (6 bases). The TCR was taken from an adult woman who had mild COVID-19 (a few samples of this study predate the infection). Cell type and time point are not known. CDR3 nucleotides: TGTGCCAGCAGAAAACCTCAGGGGGGCTACACCTTC. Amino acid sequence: CASRKPQGGYTF.